The source of this T cell receptor (beta chain) is a study of cytomegalovirus exposure and HLA in healthy donors. Some clones are missing from TCRdb's copy, which holds only in-frame ones; the method was immunoSEQ multiplex PCR. The sample lists about 130,000 clones, about 88% seen once, with around 1.1% in the top ten. This CDR3 has 16 residues. Germline V lookup: CDR1 MDHEN, CDR2 SYDVKM. The V gene lost 5 bases and the J gene lost 4 bases, with 20 bases spanning the gap. Sequencing used PBMCs. The source is a woman in her late teens or twenties in good health and CMV-seronegative. This chain links TRBV28 with TRBJ1-1, with TRBD1 as a possible D gene (6 bases). The CDR3 sequence is CASSAENRGAGTEAFF. CDR3 sequence (DNA): TGTGCCAGCAGTGCCGAGAACCGGGGGGCAGGCACTGAAGCTTTCTTT.